Presented here are 12 T cell receptor beta chains from one specimen sequenced in a study of T cell responses to AZD1222 COVID-19 vaccine. Some clones are missing from TCRdb's copy, which holds only in-frame ones; the method was immunoSEQ multiplex PCR. The sample comprises about 160,000 clones, roughly nine tenths of which are singletons, and approximately 6.9% rests with the top ten. Source: peripheral blood, taken on day 0 of AZD1222 vaccination. The receptor source for this set is an adult in good health.

The chain is built from TRBV9 and TRBJ2-2, with D hard to call. Germline V gives CDR1 SGDLS, CDR2 YYNGEE. V lost 4 bases to trimming and J lost 1 base, with 5 bases between them. The CDR3 consists of 13 residues. CDR3 nucleotide sequence: TGTGCCAGCAGCAACCAGAACACCGGGGAGCTGTTTTTT. Protein: CASSNQNTGELFF.

This clone is a singleton in its sample. CDR3 bases: TGTGCCAGCAGCTGGTACCCCGGCCCAAATGAGCAGTTCTTC. This sequence encodes CASSWYPGPNEQFF. The chain has TRBV27 and TRBJ2-1; no clear D. The CDR3 is 14 amino acids. Germline V gives CDR1 MNHEY, CDR2 SMNVEV (reference sequence). V lost 6 bases to trimming and J lost 7 bases, with 16 bases between them.

This rearrangement joins TRBV7-3 to TRBJ2-1; D gene uncertain. Germline-derived CDR1 and CDR2 are SGHTA and FQGTGA. The CDR3 contains 16 residues. V lost 5 bases to trimming and J lost 0 bases, with 14 bases between them. The CDR3 bases are TGTGCCAGCAGCCAAAATACGCTCCCCTCCTACAATGAGCAGTTCTTC. The encoded protein is CASSQNTLPSYNEQFF.

The chain joins TRBV24-1 to TRBJ2-2, with D unresolved. V dropped 2 bases and J dropped 6 bases, with 6 bases sitting between them. Germline assignment: CDR1 KGHDR and CDR2 SFDVKD. The CDR3 contains 13 residues. The CDR3 region has the DNA TGTGCCACCAGTGATTCCATCTCCGGGGAGCTGTTTTTT. Its protein product is CATSDSISGELFF.

The chain links TRBV9 to TRBJ1-1; 8 bases are a match to TRBD1. J was trimmed by 0 bases and V by 0 bases; bases with no gene match: 10. Looked up from germline, CDR1 is SGDLS and CDR2 is YYNGEE. The CDR3 is 18 residues long. CDR3 coding DNA: TGTGCCAGCAGCGTAGCGTCCGGGACAGGTGACATGAACACTGAAGCTTTCTTT. It is translated as CASSVASGTGDMNTEAFF.

This sequence joins TRBV28 and TRBJ1-6, with 9 bases fitting TRBD1. Germline V gene data show CDR1 as MDHEN and CDR2 as SYDVKM. CDR3 size: 15 residues. V lost 5 bases and J lost 6; bases outside the gene matches: 5. The CDR3: CASSPGQGLNSPLHF. The CDR3 DNA follows: TGTGCCAGCAGTCCGGGACAGGGACTTAATTCACCCCTCCACTTT.

CDR3 residues: CASSLIENGGGDPYEQYF. The CDR3 region has the DNA TGTGCCAGCAGCTTAATAGAGAATGGCGGCGGGGATCCCTACGAGCAGTACTTC. This rearrangement joins TRBV7-9 to TRBJ2-7; the D gene is possibly TRBD2 (6 bases). Trimming cost V 2 bases and J 2 bases, with 22 bases left between them. Germline CDR1 is SEHNR and CDR2 is FQNEAQ (reference sequence). The CDR3 has 18 amino acids.

V usage is TRBV6-2 or TRBV6-3 and J usage is TRBJ1-2, with D tentatively TRBD1 (6 bases). CDR1 and CDR2 (germline): MNHEY, SVGEGT. Deletions cut 2 bases from V and 8 bases from J, with 12 bases between. CDR3 length equals 13 residues. The CDR3 DNA sequence: TGTGCCAGCAGTTACCCCCCAACAGGGGGCTACACCTTC. The encoded protein is CASSYPPTGGYTF.

This clone was found once. The chain carries TRBV7-9 and TRBJ1-4, with 8 positions matching TRBD1. CDR3 length: 14 amino acids. V shed 5 bases and J 7 bases; nucleotides not matched to a gene: 6. Germline V CDR1 and CDR2: SEHNR, FQNEAQ (reference sequence). CDR3 region: CASSHGQGGEKLFF. CDR3 in DNA: TGTGCCAGCAGCCATGGACAGGGAGGTGAAAAACTGTTTTTT.

The chain has TRBV11-2 and TRBJ2-3, with unresolved D. Trimming removed 3 bases from V and 0 bases from J, with 7 bases in between. Germline CDR1 and CDR2: SGHAT and FQNNGV. The CDR3 contains 14 residues. The CDR3 coding sequence is TGTGCCAGCAGCTTCTGGGCAAGCACAGATACGCAGTATTTT. Amino acids: CASSFWASTDTQYF.

The gene calls are TRBV9 and TRBJ1-2; 9 bases map to TRBD1. V lost 4 bases to trimming and J lost 4 bases; unmatched junction nucleotides: 2. CDR3 length: 13 amino acids. CDR1 is SGDLS, CDR2 YYNGEE, per germline. The CDR3 region is CASSQDRGYGYTF. The CDR3 DNA reads as TGTGCCAGCAGCCAGGACAGGGGCTATGGCTACACCTTC. Drawing the rest from reference TRBV9 and TRBJ1-2, the complete variable domain is DSGVTQTPKHLITATGQRVTLRCSPRSGDLSVYWYQQSLDQGLQFLIQYYNGEERAKGNILERFSAQQFPDLHSELNLSSLELGDSALYFCASSQDRGYGYTFGSGTRLTVV.

The V gene is TRBV5-1, the J gene TRBJ2-1; D uncertain. V was pared by 5 bases and J by 6 bases, with 9 bases between. Germline-derived CDR1 and CDR2 are SGHRS and YFSETQ. The CDR3 sequence is 12 residues long. This CDR3 is CASSSNGNEQFF. The CDR3 DNA reads as TGCGCCAGCAGTTCCAATGGCAATGAGCAGTTCTTC.